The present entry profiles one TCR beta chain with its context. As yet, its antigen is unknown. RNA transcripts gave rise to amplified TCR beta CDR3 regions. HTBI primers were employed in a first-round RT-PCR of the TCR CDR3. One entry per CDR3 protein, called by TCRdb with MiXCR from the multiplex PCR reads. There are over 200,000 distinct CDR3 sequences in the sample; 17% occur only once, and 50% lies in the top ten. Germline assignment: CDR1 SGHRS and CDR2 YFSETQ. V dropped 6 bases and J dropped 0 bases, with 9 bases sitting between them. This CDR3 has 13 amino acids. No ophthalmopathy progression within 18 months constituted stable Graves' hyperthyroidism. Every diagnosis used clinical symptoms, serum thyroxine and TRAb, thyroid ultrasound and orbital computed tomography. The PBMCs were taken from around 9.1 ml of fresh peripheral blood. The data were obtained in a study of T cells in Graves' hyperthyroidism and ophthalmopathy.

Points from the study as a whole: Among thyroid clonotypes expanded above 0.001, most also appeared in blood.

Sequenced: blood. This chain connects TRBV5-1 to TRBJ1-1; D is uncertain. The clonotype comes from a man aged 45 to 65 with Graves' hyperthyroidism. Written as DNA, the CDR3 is TGCGCCAGCAAACATCCCATGAACACTGAAGCTTTCTTT. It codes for CASKHPMNTEAFF.